The present TCR beta chain was sequenced within a study of blood T cells in healthy people across ages. Overall study: The capture of about one barcoded beta molecule per two T cells was achieved by template switching. Study-wide results and caveats: There was no known CMV status for donors, so expanded clonotype changes were possibly confounded.

On this clonotype itself: Its specificity is unknown.

It was with a sample-barcoded 5' primer and a J-beta primer mix that a second PCR of roughly 7 to 11 cycles was run. TCRdb passed the 5' RACE reads through MiXCR, listing each CDR3 protein once. Altogether fewer than 1 million distinct CDR3 sequences are present, approximately 48% being singletons, with the ten largest covering roughly 18%. This CDR3 spans 14 amino acids. Germline V gives CDR1 LGHDT, CDR2 YNNKEL (reference sequence). V lost 3 bases, J lost 2 bases, and 10 bases lay in between. This chain connects TRBV3-1 to TRBJ2-5; possible D gene TRBD1, 5 bases. The receptor's source is a man in his fifties or sixties in good health. What was sequenced was blood. The CDR3, as DNA: TGTGCCAGCAGCCAGAAGGGGCTACAAGAGACCCAGTACTTC. This sequence encodes CASSQKGLQETQYF.